This T cell receptor (beta chain) was sequenced during a study of shared clonotypes between healthy human individuals. Study findings and constraints: Although depth was large, rarefaction showed that sequencing of the sorted subsets was incomplete. Sampling involved blood alone; tissue repertoires likely differ.

A remark on this clone: Its antigen is unknown. Within the sample, other DNA sequences also encode this same CDR3.

Cells designated naive CD8 were CD45RO-negative and were positively selected for CCR7, with terminally differentiated effector memory CD45RA+ cells excluded. Donors were healthy HIV-negative adults without recent acute infections or vaccinations. In the original processing: For the immunoSEQ data, sequences were junction-only without quality scores, so filtering differed. The repertoire was sequenced with immunoSEQ multiplex PCR; TCRdb's copy has only in-frame clones and lacks some. Clonal size and the V and J genes are those of that table, whereas D and trimming came from the DNA. This table holds around 2.1 million clones, approximately 94% found once. Germline trimming cut 5 bases from V and 2 bases from J; bases unmatched to any gene: 2. This CDR3 comprises 15 residues. Germline V CDR1 and CDR2: SEHNR, FQNEAQ (reference sequence).

The sequenced sample was naive CD8+ T cells from PBMCs. The chain recombines TRBV7-9 with TRBJ2-1, with 11 bases lining up with TRBD2. This receptor was identified in a young man in good health. Some clones in this sample may be carry-over from other donors' samples. Here the CDR3 DNA reads TGTGCCAGCAGCGCACTAGCGGGGGCCTACAATGAGCAGTTCTTC. It yields the protein CASSALAGAYNEQFF.